This section outlines one T cell receptor (beta chain) sequence together with its context. This clone was seen once. Its antigen remains undetermined. No much larger clone is present one base from it, and per-base qualities are unavailable. This sample was included in a study of control samples from healthy donors and cancer patients (TCRdb year 2020). Library preparation was by the immunoSEQ multiplex PCR assay. TCRdb's version of the immuneACCESS table is confined to in-frame rearrangements and falls short of the full clone set. An unresolved V gene accounts for under half of the shortfall where checked; the remainder is of unknown origin. For this sample there are approximately 120,000 clones; 80% to 90% appear just once. The ten largest account for roughly 15% of the sample. The germline V gene sets CDR1 to LGHNA and CDR2 to YNFKEQ. From the cysteine through the phenylalanine, the CDR3 covers 15 amino acids. Only the CDR3 part of the read is kept: 45 bases, read in frame from the first base. From V the trimming removes 0 bases and from J it removes 6 bases, while the gene matches leave 8 bases of the junction unaccounted for.

The sample taken for sequencing was blood. The chain couples TRBV4-2 to TRBJ2-7, with 7 bases in between that match TRBD1. The receptor was isolated from a woman aged 50 to 65 in good health. The CDR3: CASSQDYKTGSEQYF. The DNA reads TGTGCCAGCAGCCAAGACTATAAGACAGGGTCCGAGCAGTACTTC.